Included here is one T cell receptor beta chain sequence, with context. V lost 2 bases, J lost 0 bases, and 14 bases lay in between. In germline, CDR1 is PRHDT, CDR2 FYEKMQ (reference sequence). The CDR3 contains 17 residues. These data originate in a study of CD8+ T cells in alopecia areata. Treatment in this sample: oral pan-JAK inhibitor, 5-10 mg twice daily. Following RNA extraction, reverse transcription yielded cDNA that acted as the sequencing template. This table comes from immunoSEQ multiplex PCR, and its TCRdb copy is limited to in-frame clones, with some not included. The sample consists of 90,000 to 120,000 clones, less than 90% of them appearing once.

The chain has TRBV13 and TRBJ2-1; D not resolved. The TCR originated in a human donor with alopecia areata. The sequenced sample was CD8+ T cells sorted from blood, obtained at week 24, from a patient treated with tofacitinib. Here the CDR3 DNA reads TGTGCCAGCAGCTTAATGGATTCCAGCCTCTCCTACAATGAGCAGTTCTTC. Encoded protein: CASSLMDSSLSYNEQFF. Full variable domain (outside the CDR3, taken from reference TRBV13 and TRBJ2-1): AAGVIQSPRHLIKEKRETATLKCYPIPRHDTVYWYQQGPGQDPQFLISFYEKMQSDKGSIPDRFSAQQFSDYHSELNMSSLELGDSALYFCASSLMDSSLSYNEQFFGPGTRLTVL.